These 14 T cell receptor beta chains came from one sample sequenced in a study of blood T cell repertoires in COVID-19 (TCRdb year 2020). To prepare the library, the immunoSEQ multiplex PCR assay was applied. Imported from immuneACCESS, the table was reduced by TCRdb to in-frame sequences with V and J called. These copies leave out some clones; in studies compared against another copy, an unresolved V gene accounts for under half, and the cause of the remainder is not known. In all, the sample holds approximately 200,000 clones, and roughly four fifths of those were seen once. The ten largest clones take up around 12% of the sample. The material sequenced was peripheral blood. The receptors shown here come from a woman aged 50 to 65 with acute or convalescent COVID-19.

The gene calls are TRBV5-1 and TRBJ1-1; a weak D match, TRBD1 (5 bases). The CDR3 sequence is 13 residues long. Between the trimmed V and J ends, which lost 5 bases and 1 base, there was a span of 9 bases. Germline V gives CDR1 SGHRS, CDR2 YFSETQ. Here the CDR3 DNA reads TGCGCCAGCAGTTGGCAGGGGAACACTGAAGCTTTCTTT. Translation gives CASSWQGNTEAFF.

This sequence joins TRBV11-2 and TRBJ2-7; the D gene is possibly TRBD1 (5 bases). The CDR3 has 13 residues. V gave up 6 bases and J gave up 0 bases, with 9 bases separating them. The germline CDR1 and CDR2 sequences are SGHAT and FQNNGV. The CDR3 reads CASSRQLSYEQYF. CDR3 in DNA: TGTGCCAGCAGTCGACAGCTCTCCTACGAGCAGTACTTC.

The chain uses TRBV14 and TRBJ1-6, with 7 positions matching TRBD1. After removal of 2 bases from V and 7 bases from J, the junction contained 8 bases not matched to a gene. The CDR3 contains 16 residues. Germline loops: CDR1 SGHDN, CDR2 FVKESK. The CDR3 region has the DNA TGTGCCAGCAGCCAAAGGATGGAGGGGGCAAATTCACCCCTCCACTTT. This encodes CASSQRMEGANSPLHF.

The V call is TRBV7-6, the J call TRBJ1-4, with D possibly matching TRBD1 (5 bases). Germline V gene data show CDR1 as SGHVS and CDR2 as FNYEAQ. V was cut by 1 base and J by 8 bases, with 20 bases left in between. This CDR3 region has 17 residues. CDR3 protein: CASSLGATRVKPEKLFF. The CDR3 DNA sequence: TGTGCCAGCAGCTTAGGGGCGACCAGGGTCAAGCCAGAAAAACTGTTTTTT. Together with reference TRBV7-6 and TRBJ1-4, the CDR3 gives the full variable domain: GAGVSQSPRYKVTKRGQDVALRCDPISGHVSLYWYRQALGQGPEFLTYFNYEAQQDKSGLPNDRFSAERPEGSISTLTIQRTEQRDSAMYRCASSLGATRVKPEKLFFGSGTQLSVL.

The V and J genes are TRBV6-5 and TRBJ1-4; D is perhaps TRBD1 (6 bases). The V and J ends lost 7 bases and 0 bases respectively, with 12 bases between them. Germline V CDR1 and CDR2: MNHEY, SVGAGI. The CDR3 loop spans 15 amino acids. This CDR3 is CASNRASATNEKLFF. The CDR3 nucleotides read TGTGCCAGCAACAGGGCCTCTGCAACTAATGAAAAACTGTTTTTT.

The rearrangement links TRBV28 to TRBJ1-1; D gene ambiguous. V dropped 7 bases and J dropped 1 base, with 7 bases sitting between them. This CDR3 is 12 amino acids long. Germline V gives CDR1 MDHEN, CDR2 SYDVKM. The CDR3 sequence: CASKRANTEAFF. The CDR3 nucleotides read TGTGCCAGCAAAAGAGCGAACACTGAAGCTTTCTTT.

The V gene is TRBV29-1, the J gene TRBJ1-2, with 10 bases aligning to TRBD1. Germline V CDR1 and CDR2: SQVTM, ANQGSEA. V lost 0 bases and J lost 2; bases outside the gene matches: 0. The CDR3 contains 14 residues. CDR3 in DNA: TGCAGCGTTGAAGAGACAGGGGGCAACTATGGCTACACCTTC. This gives the protein CSVEETGGNYGYTF.

This chain joins TRBV2 and TRBJ1-6, with a weak D call TRBD1 (5 bases). Germline V gene sequence: CDR1 SNHLY, CDR2 FYNNEI. CDR3 length: 14 residues. V was clipped by 3 bases and J by 8 bases, with 11 bases between them. In DNA, the CDR3 is TGTGCCAGCAGTGATCACATCAGGGATTCACCCCTCCACTTT. Translating gives CASSDHIRDSPLHF. Together with reference TRBV2 and TRBJ1-6, the CDR3 gives the full variable domain: EPEVTQTPSHQVTQMGQEVILRCVPISNHLYFYWYRQILGQKVEFLVSFYNNEISEKSEIFDDQFSVERPDGSNFTLKIRSTKLEDSAMYFCASSDHIRDSPLHFGNGTRLTVT.

V is TRBV12-3 or TRBV12-4 and J is TRBJ2-7, with D possibly being TRBD1 (6 bases). Trimming took off 7 bases at V and 6 bases at J, with 13 bases between the two ends. This CDR3 comprises 12 residues. CDR3 nucleotide sequence: TGTGCCAGCACTACGCAGGGGCGCGAGCAGTACTTC. Residues: CASTTQGREQYF.

With respect to this clone: The germline gene is not matched at one end of the junction; a read error may be the cause. The rearrangement joins TRBV11-2 to TRBJ1-3; TRBD1 might be the D (5 bases). Germline lookup yields CDR1 SGHAT and CDR2 FQNNGV. This CDR3 contains 15 residues. For the CDR3, the DNA is TGTGCCAGCAGCTCTCCGATCCCCCCGGGGGGGAGGCTTGATTTT. Its translation: CASSSPIPPGGRLDF.

This clone was seen a few times. V and J are TRBV5-4 and TRBJ1-3; D unresolved. Germline V gene sequence: CDR1 SGHNT, CDR2 YYREEE (reference sequence). V was pared by 5 bases and J by 4 bases, with 13 bases between. This CDR3 has 14 residues. The DNA of the CDR3 is TGTGCCAGCAGTAATGCGGGTCCAGGAAACACCATATATTTT. It is translated as CASSNAGPGNTIYF.

The chain employs TRBV6-5 and TRBJ2-2; 11 nucleotides match TRBD2. The CDR3 has 15 amino acids. Germline values: CDR1 MNHEY, CDR2 SVGAGI. V gave up 7 bases and J gave up 4 bases; unmatched junction bases: 5. CDR3 sequence reads: CASTTTSGSTGELFF. CDR3 nucleotides: TGTGCCAGCACAACTACTAGCGGGAGCACCGGGGAGCTGTTTTTT.

The chain combines TRBV5-1 with TRBJ2-7, with D perhaps TRBD2 (5 bases). The CDR3 has 14 amino acids. V was pared by 1 base and J by 6 bases, with 14 bases between. CDR1 is SGHRS, CDR2 YFSETQ, per germline. The CDR3 DNA sequence: TGCGCCAGCAGCTTGTTGGGGAGTTCAGGCGAGCAGTACTTC. Protein product: CASSLLGSSGEQYF.

The table lists this clone with a few counts. The V call is TRBV28, the J call TRBJ2-5; TRBD1 is a possible D gene (5 bases). V was clipped by 3 bases and J by 11 bases, with 13 bases between them. The CDR3 is made up of 12 amino acids. Germline loops: CDR1 MDHEN, CDR2 SYDVKM. CDR3 nucleotides: TGTGCCAGCAGTTTCCGACAGCTCCGTCAGTACTTC. Its translation: CASSFRQLRQYF.